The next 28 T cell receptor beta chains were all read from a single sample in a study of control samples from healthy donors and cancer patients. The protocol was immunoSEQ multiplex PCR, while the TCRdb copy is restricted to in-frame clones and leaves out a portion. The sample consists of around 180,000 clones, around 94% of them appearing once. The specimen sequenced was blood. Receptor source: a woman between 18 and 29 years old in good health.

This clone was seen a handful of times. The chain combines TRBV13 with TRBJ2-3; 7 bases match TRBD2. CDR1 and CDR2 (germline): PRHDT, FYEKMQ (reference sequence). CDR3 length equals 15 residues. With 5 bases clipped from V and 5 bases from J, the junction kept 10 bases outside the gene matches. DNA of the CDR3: TGTGCCAGCAGCCCCCTGGCGGGGGTAAAAGATACGCAGTATTTT. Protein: CASSPLAGVKDTQYF.

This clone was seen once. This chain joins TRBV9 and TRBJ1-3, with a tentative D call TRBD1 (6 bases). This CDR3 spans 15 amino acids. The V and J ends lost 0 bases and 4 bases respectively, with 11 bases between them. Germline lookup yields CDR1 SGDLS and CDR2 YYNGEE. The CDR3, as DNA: TGTGCCAGCAGCGTAGATCAGGGGCCCGGAAACACCATATATTTT. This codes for CASSVDQGPGNTIYF.

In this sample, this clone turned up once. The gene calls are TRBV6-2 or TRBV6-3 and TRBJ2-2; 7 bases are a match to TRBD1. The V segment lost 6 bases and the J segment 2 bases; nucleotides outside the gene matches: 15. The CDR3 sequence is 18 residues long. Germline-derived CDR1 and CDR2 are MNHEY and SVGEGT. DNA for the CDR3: TGTGCCAGCAGCACCCAAAACAGGGGCCGGGAAAACACCGGGGAGCTGTTTTTT. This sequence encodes CASSTQNRGRENTGELFF.

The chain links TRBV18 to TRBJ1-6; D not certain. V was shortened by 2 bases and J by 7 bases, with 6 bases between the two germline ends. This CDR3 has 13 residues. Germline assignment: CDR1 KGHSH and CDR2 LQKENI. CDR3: CASSPGRNSPLHF. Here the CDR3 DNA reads TGTGCCAGCTCACCAGGGAGGAATTCACCCCTCCACTTT.

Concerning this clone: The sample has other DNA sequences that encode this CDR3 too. The CDR3 nucleotides read TGCGCCAGCAGCTTGGACCGGACTCGAAACACCATATATTTT. This codes for CASSLDRTRNTIYF. The chain employs TRBV5-1 and TRBJ1-3; no reliable D call. V was trimmed by 0 bases and J by 5 bases, leaving 9 bases between them. The germline V gene encodes CDR1 SGHRS and CDR2 YFSETQ. The CDR3 loop spans 14 amino acids.

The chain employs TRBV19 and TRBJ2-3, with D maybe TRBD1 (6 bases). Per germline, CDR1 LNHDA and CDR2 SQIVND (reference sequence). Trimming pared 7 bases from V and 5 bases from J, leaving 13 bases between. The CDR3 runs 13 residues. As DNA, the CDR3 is TGTGCCAGTATGGGGGCCCGGGAAGATACGCAGTATTTT. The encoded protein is CASMGAREDTQYF. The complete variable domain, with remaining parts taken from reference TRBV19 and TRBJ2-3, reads DGGITQSPKYLFRKEGQNVTLSCEQNLNHDAMYWYRQDPGQGLRLIYYSQIVNDFQKGDIAEGYSVSREKKESFPLTVTSAQKNPTAFYLCASMGAREDTQYFGPGTRLTVL.

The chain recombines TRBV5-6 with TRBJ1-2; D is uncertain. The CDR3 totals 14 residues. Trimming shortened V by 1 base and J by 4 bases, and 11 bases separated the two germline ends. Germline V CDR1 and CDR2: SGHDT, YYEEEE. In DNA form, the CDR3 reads TGTGCCAGCAGCTTGAGGGCAGGATCCTATGGCTACACCTTC. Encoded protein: CASSLRAGSYGYTF.

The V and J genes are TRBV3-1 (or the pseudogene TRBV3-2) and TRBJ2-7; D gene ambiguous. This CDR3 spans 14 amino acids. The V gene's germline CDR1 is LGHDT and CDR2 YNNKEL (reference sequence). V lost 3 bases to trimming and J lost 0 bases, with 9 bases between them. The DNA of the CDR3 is TGTGCCAGCAGCCACTCCAGACGCTCCTACGAGCAGTACTTC. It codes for CASSHSRRSYEQYF.

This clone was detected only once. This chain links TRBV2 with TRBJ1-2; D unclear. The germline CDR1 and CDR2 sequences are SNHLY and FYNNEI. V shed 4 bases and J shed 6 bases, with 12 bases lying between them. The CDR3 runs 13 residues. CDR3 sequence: CASSVEVGDGYTF. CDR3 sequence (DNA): TGTGCCAGCAGTGTAGAAGTTGGAGATGGCTACACCTTC.

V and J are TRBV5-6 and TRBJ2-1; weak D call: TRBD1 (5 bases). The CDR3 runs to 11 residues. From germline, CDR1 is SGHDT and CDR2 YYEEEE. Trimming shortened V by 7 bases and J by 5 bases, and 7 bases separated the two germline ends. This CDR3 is CASGAHNEQFF. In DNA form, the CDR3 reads TGTGCCAGCGGGGCCCACAATGAGCAGTTCTTC.

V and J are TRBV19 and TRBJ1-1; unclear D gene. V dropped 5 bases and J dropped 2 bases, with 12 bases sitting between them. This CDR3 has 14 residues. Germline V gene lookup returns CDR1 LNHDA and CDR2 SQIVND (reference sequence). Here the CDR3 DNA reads TGTGCCAGTAGTTTCCGTGGGTTAAACACTGAAGCTTTCTTT. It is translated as CASSFRGLNTEAFF.

CDR3 sequence (DNA): TGTGCCACAGGGGAGGCGCACACTGAAGCTTTCTTT. Translation: CATGEAHTEAFF. The chain combines TRBV12-5 with TRBJ1-1, with 7 positions matching TRBD1. The CDR3 contains 12 residues. Germline CDR1 reads LGHNT; CDR2 reads FRNRAP.

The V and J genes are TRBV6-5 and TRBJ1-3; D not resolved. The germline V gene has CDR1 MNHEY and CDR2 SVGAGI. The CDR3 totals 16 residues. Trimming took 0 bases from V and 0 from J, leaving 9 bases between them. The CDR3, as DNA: TGTGCCAGCAGTTACTCTGCGGCCTTCTCTGGAAACACCATATATTTT. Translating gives CASSYSAAFSGNTIYF.

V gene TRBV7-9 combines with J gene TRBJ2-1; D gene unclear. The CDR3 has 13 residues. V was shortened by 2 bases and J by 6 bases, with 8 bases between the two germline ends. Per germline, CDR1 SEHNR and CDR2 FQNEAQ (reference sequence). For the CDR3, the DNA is TGTGCCAGCAGCTTACTAGGCGGCAATGAGCAGTTCTTC. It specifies CASSLLGGNEQFF.

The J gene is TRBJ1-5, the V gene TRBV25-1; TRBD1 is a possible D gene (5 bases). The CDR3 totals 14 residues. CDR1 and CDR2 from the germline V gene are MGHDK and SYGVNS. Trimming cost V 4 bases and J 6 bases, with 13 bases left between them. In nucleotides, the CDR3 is TGTGCCAGCAGTGCAGGACATGTAGCTCAGCCCCAGCATTTT. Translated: CASSAGHVAQPQHF.

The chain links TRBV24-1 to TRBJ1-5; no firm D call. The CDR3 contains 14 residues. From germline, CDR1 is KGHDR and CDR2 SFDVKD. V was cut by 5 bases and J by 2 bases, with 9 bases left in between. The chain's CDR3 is CATSVGGGNQPQHF. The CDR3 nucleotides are TGTGCCACCAGTGTTGGTGGTGGCAATCAGCCCCAGCATTTT.

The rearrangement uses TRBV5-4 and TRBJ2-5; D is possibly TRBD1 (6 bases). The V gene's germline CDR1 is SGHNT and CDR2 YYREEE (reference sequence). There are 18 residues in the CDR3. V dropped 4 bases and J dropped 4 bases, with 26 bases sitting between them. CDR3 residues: CASSPGVVRGGVGETQYF. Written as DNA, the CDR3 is TGTGCCAGCAGCCCAGGGGTGGTAAGAGGAGGAGTTGGAGAGACCCAGTACTTC.

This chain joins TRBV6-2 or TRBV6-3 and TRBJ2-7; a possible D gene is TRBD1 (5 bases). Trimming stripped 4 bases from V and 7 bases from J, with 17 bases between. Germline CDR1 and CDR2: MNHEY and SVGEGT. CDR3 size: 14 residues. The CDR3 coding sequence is TGTGCCAGCAGTTGGGGTGGGGCCACCTGGGAGCAGTACTTC. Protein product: CASSWGGATWEQYF.

The DNA of the CDR3 is TGTGCCAGCATTGTGGACAGGGGGCTCACTGAAGCTTTCTTT. Amino acids: CASIVDRGLTEAFF. V is TRBV2 and J is TRBJ1-1, with 11 bases that match TRBD1. The germline CDR1 and CDR2 sequences are SNHLY and FYNNEI. V was clipped by 7 bases and J by 4 bases; unmatched bases: 5. The length of the CDR3 is 14 residues. The variable domain in full, with the rest retrieved from reference TRBV2 and TRBJ1-1, is EPEVTQTPSHQVTQMGQEVILRCVPISNHLYFYWYRQILGQKVEFLVSFYNNEISEKSEIFDDQFSVERPDGSNFTLKIRSTKLEDSAMYFCASIVDRGLTEAFFGQGTRLTVV.

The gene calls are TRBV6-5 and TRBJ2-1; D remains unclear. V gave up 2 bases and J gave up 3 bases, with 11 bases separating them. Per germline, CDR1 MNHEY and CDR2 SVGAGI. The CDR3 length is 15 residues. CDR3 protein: CASSYGDVGYNEQFF. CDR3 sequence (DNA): TGTGCCAGCAGTTACGGGGATGTGGGCTACAATGAGCAGTTCTTC.

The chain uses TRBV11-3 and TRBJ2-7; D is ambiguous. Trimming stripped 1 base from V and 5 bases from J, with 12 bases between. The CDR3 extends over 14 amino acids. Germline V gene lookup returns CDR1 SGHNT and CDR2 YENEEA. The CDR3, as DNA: TGTGCCAGCAGCTTAGGACGGTTCGAGGACGAGCAGTACTTC. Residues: CASSLGRFEDEQYF.

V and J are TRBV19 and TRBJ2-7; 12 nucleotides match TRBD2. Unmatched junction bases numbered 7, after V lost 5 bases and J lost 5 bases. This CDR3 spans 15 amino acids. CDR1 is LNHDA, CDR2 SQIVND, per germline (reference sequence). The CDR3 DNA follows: TGTGCCAGTAGTCCTAGCGGGAGGGAAATCGACGAGCAGTACTTC. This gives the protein CASSPSGREIDEQYF. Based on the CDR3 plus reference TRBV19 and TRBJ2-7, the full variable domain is DGGITQSPKYLFRKEGQNVTLSCEQNLNHDAMYWYRQDPGQGLRLIYYSQIVNDFQKGDIAEGYSVSREKKESFPLTVTSAQKNPTAFYLCASSPSGREIDEQYFGPGTRLTVT.

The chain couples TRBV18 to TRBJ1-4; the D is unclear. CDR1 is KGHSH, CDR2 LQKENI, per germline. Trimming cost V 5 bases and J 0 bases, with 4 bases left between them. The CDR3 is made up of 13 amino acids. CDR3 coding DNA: TGTGCCAGCTCAGTGTCAACTAATGAAAAACTGTTTTTT. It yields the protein CASSVSTNEKLFF.

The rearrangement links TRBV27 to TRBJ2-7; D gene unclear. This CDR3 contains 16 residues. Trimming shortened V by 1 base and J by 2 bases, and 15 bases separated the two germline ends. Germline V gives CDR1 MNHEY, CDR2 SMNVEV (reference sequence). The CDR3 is CASSLCGLGCPYEQYF. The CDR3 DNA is TGTGCCAGCAGTTTATGTGGGTTGGGGTGCCCCTACGAGCAGTACTTC.

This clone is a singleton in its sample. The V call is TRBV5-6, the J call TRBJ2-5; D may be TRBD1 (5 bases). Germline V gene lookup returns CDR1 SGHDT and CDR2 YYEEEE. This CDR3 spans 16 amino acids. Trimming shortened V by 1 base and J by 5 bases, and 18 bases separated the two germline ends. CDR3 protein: CASSLFGPSSGETQYF. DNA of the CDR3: TGTGCCAGCAGCTTGTTCGGGCCCTCTTCAGGGGAGACCCAGTACTTC.

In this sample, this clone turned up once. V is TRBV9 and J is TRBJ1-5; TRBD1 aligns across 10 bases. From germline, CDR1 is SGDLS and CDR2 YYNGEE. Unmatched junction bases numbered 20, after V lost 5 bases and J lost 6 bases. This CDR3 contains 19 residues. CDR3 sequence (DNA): TGTGCCAGCAGGCAAGAGAGGGGACAGGGGTACCGTGGACCTCAGCCCCAGCATTTT. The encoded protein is CASRQERGQGYRGPQPQHF.

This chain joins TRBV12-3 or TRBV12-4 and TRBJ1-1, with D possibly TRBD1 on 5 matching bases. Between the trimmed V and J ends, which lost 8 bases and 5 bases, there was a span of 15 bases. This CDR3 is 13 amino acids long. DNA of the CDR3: TGTGCCAGCCGACGAGGGGAGGAGACTGAAGCTTTCTTT. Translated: CASRRGEETEAFF.

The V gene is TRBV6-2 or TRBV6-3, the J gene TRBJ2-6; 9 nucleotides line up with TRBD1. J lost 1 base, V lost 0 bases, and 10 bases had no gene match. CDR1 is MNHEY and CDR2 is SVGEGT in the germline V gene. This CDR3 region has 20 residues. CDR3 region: CASSYSMSGQGTSGANVLTF. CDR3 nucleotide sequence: TGTGCCAGCAGTTACTCGATGAGCGGACAGGGGACATCTGGGGCCAACGTCCTGACTTTC.